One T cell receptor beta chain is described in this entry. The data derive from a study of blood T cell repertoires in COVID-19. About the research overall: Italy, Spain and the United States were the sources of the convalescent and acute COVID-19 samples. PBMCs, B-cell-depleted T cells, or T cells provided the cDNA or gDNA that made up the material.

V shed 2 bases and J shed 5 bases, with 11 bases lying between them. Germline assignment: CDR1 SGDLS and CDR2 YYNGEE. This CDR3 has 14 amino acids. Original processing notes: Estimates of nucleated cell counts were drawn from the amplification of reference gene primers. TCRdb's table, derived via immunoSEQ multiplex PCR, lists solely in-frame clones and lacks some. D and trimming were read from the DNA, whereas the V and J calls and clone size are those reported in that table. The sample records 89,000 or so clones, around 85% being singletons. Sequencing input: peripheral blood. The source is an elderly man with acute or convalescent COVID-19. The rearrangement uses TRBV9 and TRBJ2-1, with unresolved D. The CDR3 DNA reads TGTGCCAGCAGCGTGCGGCACCAGAACAATGAGCAGTTCTTC. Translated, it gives CASSVRHQNNEQFF. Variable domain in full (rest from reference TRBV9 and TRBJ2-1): DSGVTQTPKHLITATGQRVTLRCSPRSGDLSVYWYQQSLDQGLQFLIQYYNGEERAKGNILERFSAQQFPDLHSELNLSSLELGDSALYFCASSVRHQNNEQFFGPGTRLTVL.